This TCR beta chain was recovered during a study of cytomegalovirus exposure and HLA in healthy donors. This CDR3 has 14 residues. V trimming: 3 bases; J trimming: 3 bases; junction bases outside the gene matches: 2. CDR1 is SEHNR, CDR2 FQNEAQ, per germline (reference sequence). Concerning this clone: The target antigen is unknown.

The study, taken as a whole, reports: Immune exposure data for these donors was limited to CMV serostatus.

The study sampled nominally healthy donors, though unrecorded immune exposures were likely. The PCR used 60 Vbeta and 13 Jbeta primers. In the original analysis: Later reanalysis found tens of millions of unique TCR beta chains, 10 million to 12 million of them shared. Produced via immunoSEQ multiplex PCR; TCRdb's table is partial and in-frame only. The V and J calls and clone size are taken from that table; D and trimming were inferred from the DNA. The sample carries 150,000 to 200,000 clones, roughly 80% recorded once. The receptor comes from a man younger than 35 in good health and CMV-seropositive. The rearrangement joins TRBV7-9 to TRBJ2-7, with 10 nucleotides matching TRBD1. Source material: PBMCs. The CDR3 sequence is CASSFGQGGYEQYF. In nucleotides, the CDR3 is TGTGCCAGCAGCTTTGGACAGGGGGGCTACGAGCAGTACTTC.